This entry lists 23 T cell receptor beta chains sequenced from one sample in a study of blood T cells in healthy people across ages (dated by TCRdb to 2013 to 2016). Libraries were constructed by 5' RACE. The data were produced on an Illumina HiSeq 2500. The second PCR ran for about 6 to 12 cycles and used a J-beta primer mix along with a sample-barcoded 5' primer. TCRdb reran the public reads through fastp at Q25 and MiXCR, keeping productive beta chains. Rows are combined by CDR3 protein, so each entry shows the most common genes and DNA. The sample has around 1,600,000 distinct CDR3 sequences on record, under 55% of them singletons. Just over 4% of the sample goes to the ten largest clones. The specimen was blood. These receptors originate from a woman between 18 and 29 years old in good health.

This clonotype was seen only a few times. The chain couples TRBV13 to TRBJ2-1; a weak D match, TRBD2 (6 bases). The V end was cut by 1 base, the J end by 5 bases, with 21 bases between. Germline assignment: CDR1 PRHDT and CDR2 FYEKMQ (reference sequence). The CDR3 covers 18 residues. The CDR3 sequence is CASSLVSPGTVGDNEQFF. In DNA, the CDR3 is TGTGCCAGCAGCTTAGTCTCCCCCGGGACTGTTGGAGACAATGAGCAGTTCTTC.

The chain uses TRBV7-2 and TRBJ2-1; possibly TRBD2 for D (6 bases). CDR1 is SGHTA and CDR2 is FQGNSA in the germline V gene. This CDR3 has 16 amino acids. Trimming left V 4 bases short and J 0 bases short, with 13 bases between. DNA for the CDR3: TGTGCCAGCAGCTCCCGGGGGTTAGGCTCCTACAATGAGCAGTTCTTC. This translates into CASSSRGLGSYNEQFF.

Notes on this clonotype: This may arise from a read error, as a much more abundant clone is one base away. The rearrangement joins TRBV4-3 to TRBJ2-7, with D possibly TRBD2 on 6 matching bases. This CDR3 region has 15 residues. The ends were cut back, 3 bases at V and 0 bases at J, with 12 bases in the middle. From germline, CDR1 is LGHNA and CDR2 YSLEER. CDR3 region: CASSQRMDYSYEQYF. For the CDR3, the DNA is TGCGCCAGCAGCCAGCGTATGGACTACTCCTACGAGCAGTACTTC.

The chain employs TRBV4-1 and TRBJ1-2, with D perhaps matching TRBD1 (5 bases). Deletions cut 4 bases from V and 8 bases from J, with 26 bases between. This CDR3 region has 17 residues. From germline, CDR1 is MGHRA and CDR2 YSYEKL. The CDR3 DNA reads as TGCGCCAGCAGCCCCCTAGGGGACCCGACTTCCTATAGAGGCTACACCTTC. It yields the protein CASSPLGDPTSYRGYTF.

This chain's CDR3 is CASSPRGAGEYIQYF. In DNA form, the CDR3 reads TGTGCCAGCAGCCCCAGGGGAGCGGGAGAGTACATTCAGTACTTC. J is TRBJ2-4 and V is TRBV11-2, with 8 bases fitting TRBD2. V was pared by 5 bases and J by 8 bases, with 11 bases of the junction left unmatched. Per germline, CDR1 SGHAT and CDR2 FQNNGV. The CDR3 has 15 residues.

The chain employs TRBV27 and TRBJ2-7, with D possibly TRBD2 on 5 matching bases. The CDR3 spans 16 residues. The germline V and J ends were trimmed by 0 bases and 0 bases, with 12 bases remaining between them. Germline CDR1 is MNHEY and CDR2 is SMNVEV (reference sequence). CDR3 in DNA: TGTGCCAGCAGTTTATCCGGACCAGCGGACTCCTACGAGCAGTACTTC. Translation gives CASSLSGPADSYEQYF.

The J gene is TRBJ1-4, the V gene TRBV6-6, with a weak D call TRBD1 (6 bases). The CDR3 loop spans 14 amino acids. Germline loops: CDR1 MNHNY, CDR2 SVGAGI (reference sequence). V was cut by 5 bases and J by 7 bases, with 14 bases left in between. The CDR3 coding sequence is TGTGCCAGCAGTGACAGGAGTTTTGGTGAAAAACTGTTTTTT. It encodes CASSDRSFGEKLFF.

The chain joins TRBV24-1 to TRBJ2-1; 11 bases match TRBD1. Judging by the DNA end, TRBJ2-7 fits better; the J call may be wrong. The CDR3 extends over 15 amino acids. The V gene's germline CDR1 is KGHDR and CDR2 SFDVKD. CDR3 region: CATSEGTGGYNEQYF. The CDR3 nucleotides are TGTGCCACCAGTGAGGGGACAGGGGGATACAATGAGCAGTACTTC.

The J gene is TRBJ2-3, the V gene TRBV12-3 or TRBV12-4; weak D call: TRBD1 (6 bases). Trimming took off 5 bases at V and 9 bases at J, with 21 bases between the two ends. The CDR3 is 15 amino acids. CDR3 loop: CASSPAPQGADTQYF. The CDR3 coding sequence is TGTGCCAGCAGTCCCGCCCCACAGGGAGCGGACACGCAGTATTTT.

The CDR3: CASLPRNQQGASYNEQFF. DNA of the CDR3: TGTGCCAGCCTGCCCCGTAACCAGCAGGGTGCAAGCTACAATGAGCAGTTCTTC. The chain employs TRBV7-8 and TRBJ2-1, with TRBD1 as a possible D gene (5 bases). CDR1 and CDR2 (germline): SGHVS, FQNEAQ. Trimming took off 8 bases at V and 3 bases at J, with 26 bases between the two ends. This CDR3 contains 18 residues.

Written as DNA, the CDR3 is TGCGCCAGCAGCCAAGAGGTGTACAGGGGCGAGCAGTACTTC. This translates into CASSQEVYRGEQYF. This chain connects TRBV4-3 to TRBJ2-7, with 7 bases that match TRBD1. Trimming took 0 bases from V and 6 from J; bases not matched to a gene: 5. This CDR3 region has 14 residues. Germline values: CDR1 LGHNA, CDR2 YSLEER.

The V call is TRBV29-1, the J call TRBJ2-3, with D perhaps given as TRBD1 or TRBD2 (6 bases each). Per germline, CDR1 SQVTM and CDR2 ANQGSEA. The CDR3 is 13 amino acids. Trimming removed 4 bases at V and 4 bases at J, with 12 bases between. The CDR3 sequence: CSVATGGADTQYF. CDR3 DNA: TGCAGCGTTGCGACCGGGGGCGCAGATACGCAGTATTTT.

This chain uses TRBV9 with TRBJ1-5; 7 positions agree with TRBD1. Losses at the gene ends were 3 bases for V and 4 bases for J; bases not matched to a gene: 10. The CDR3 has 16 residues. Germline CDR1 SGDLS, CDR2 YYNGEE. The CDR3 DNA reads TGTGCCAGCAGCGAGGGACCGACAGGGCTGAATCAGCCCCAGCATTTT. This encodes CASSEGPTGLNQPQHF.

This clonotype was counted at least ten times. The chain employs TRBV10-3 and TRBJ2-1, with D possibly being TRBD2 (5 bases). CDR1 is ENHRY and CDR2 is SYGVKD in the germline V gene. V was trimmed by 8 bases and J by 1 base, leaving 12 bases between them. This CDR3 has 14 amino acids. For the CDR3, the DNA is TGTGCCATCGGGATTGGGGAGTCCTACAATGAGCAGTTCTTC. It is translated as CAIGIGESYNEQFF.

This clonotype was seen a handful of times. The chain's CDR3 is CASSPDSHSYEQYF. DNA of the CDR3: TGTGCCAGCAGCCCCGACAGCCACTCCTACGAGCAGTACTTC. V usage is TRBV7-2 and J usage is TRBJ2-7; D is perhaps TRBD1 (5 bases). CDR1 SGHTA and CDR2 FQGNSA come from the germline V gene. CDR3 length: 14 amino acids. Deletions cut 5 bases from V and 0 bases from J, with 11 bases between.

The CDR3 nucleotides read TGCAGTGCTAGACACGACCTGGGACAGGGATACGAGCAGTACTTC. Its protein product is CSARHDLGQGYEQYF. The chain joins TRBV20-1 to TRBJ2-5, with 9 bases matching TRBD1. The end of the DNA aligns better with TRBJ2-7, so the J call may be wrong. Germline V CDR1 and CDR2: DFQATT, SNEGSKA (reference sequence). The CDR3 is 15 residues long.

The V and J genes are TRBV6-1 and TRBJ2-3, with D possibly matching TRBD1 (5 bases). V gave up 7 bases and J gave up 3 bases, with 14 bases separating them. From germline, CDR1 is MNHNS and CDR2 SASEGT. CDR3 length: 14 residues. CDR3 coding DNA: TGTGCCAGCACAGATGGGGCCAGGACAGATACGCAGTATTTT. This gives the protein CASTDGARTDTQYF.

A few counts support this clonotype. The V and J genes are TRBV2 and TRBJ2-7; 12 bases line up with TRBD2. CDR3 length: 18 residues. V shed 3 bases, J shed 1 base, and the junction held 10 bases outside the gene matches. CDR1 and CDR2 (germline): SNHLY, FYNNEI. The CDR3: CASSDRGLAGPRSYEQYF. In nucleotides, the CDR3 is TGTGCCAGCAGTGATAGGGGACTAGCGGGCCCGCGGTCCTACGAGCAGTACTTC.

This clonotype was observed a handful of times. V usage is TRBV28 and J usage is TRBJ2-1; 7 bases align to TRBD2. V gave up 5 bases and J gave up 3 bases; unmatched junction bases: 13. Germline V CDR1 and CDR2: MDHEN, SYDVKM. CDR3 length equals 17 residues. The CDR3 coding sequence is TGTGCCAGCAGTGGGGCGGGAGAATGGGCCCACTACAATGAGCAGTTCTTC. Its translation: CASSGAGEWAHYNEQFF.

This chain connects TRBV4-1 to TRBJ2-2; tentatively, D is TRBD2 (6 bases). V lost 0 bases and J 6 bases, leaving 11 bases between the germline ends. Germline V lookup: CDR1 MGHRA, CDR2 YSYEKL. The CDR3 loop spans 15 amino acids. The CDR3 coding sequence is TGCGCCAGCAGCCAAGAGGTCCGGAGGGCCGGGGAGCTGTTTTTT. Its protein is CASSQEVRRAGELFF.

CDR3 DNA sequence: TGTGCCAGCAGGGACGGACTAGCTATCAACAATGAGCAGTTCTTC. Translation gives CASRDGLAINNEQFF. The chain recombines TRBV5-4 with TRBJ2-1; 8 nucleotides align to TRBD2. CDR1 and CDR2 (germline): SGHNT, YYREEE (reference sequence). This CDR3 region has 15 residues. Trimming at V came to 5 bases and at J to 5 bases, leaving 9 bases not matched to a gene.

This chain links TRBV7-6 with TRBJ1-1; D call uncertain. The germline V and J ends were trimmed by 0 bases and 1 base, with 18 bases remaining between them. The V gene's germline CDR1 is SGHVS and CDR2 FNYEAQ. This CDR3 has 18 amino acids. CDR3 protein: CASSLALSRPPGNTEAFF. In DNA, the CDR3 is TGTGCCAGCAGCTTAGCGCTTAGTCGTCCCCCGGGGAACACTGAAGCTTTCTTT. The full variable domain, its missing parts supplied by reference TRBV7-6 and TRBJ1-1, is GAGVSQSPRYKVTKRGQDVALRCDPISGHVSLYWYRQALGQGPEFLTYFNYEAQQDKSGLPNDRFSAERPEGSISTLTIQRTEQRDSAMYRCASSLALSRPPGNTEAFFGQGTRLTVV.

The chain has TRBV20-1 and TRBJ1-4; tentative D call: TRBD1 (5 bases). The CDR3 contains 13 residues. In germline, CDR1 is DFQATT, CDR2 SNEGSKA (reference sequence). Trimming removed 5 bases at V and 7 bases at J, with 14 bases between. CDR3 coding DNA: TGCAGTGCTGGTCACGGGGCGGGTGAAAAACTGTTTTTT. Protein: CSAGHGAGEKLFF.